The 24 T cell receptor beta chains given below trace back to one sample, sequenced in a study of shared clonotypes between healthy human individuals. Some clones are missing from TCRdb's copy, which holds only in-frame ones; the method was immunoSEQ multiplex PCR. The sample lists 600,000 to 750,000 clones; less than 80% were seen once. The sample consisted of memory CD4+ T cells sorted from blood. As for subset: CD45RA-negative fraction. Receptors originate from a woman in her 30s in good health.

This clone was counted a single time. V is TRBV28 and J is TRBJ1-4; D gene ambiguous. The germline gives CDR1 MDHEN, CDR2 SYDVKM. The CDR3 length is 14 residues. V lost 6 bases and J lost 0, with 8 bases in between. The CDR3 DNA reads TGTGCCAGCAGGGCTCAGGCAACTAATGAAAAACTGTTTTTT. The encoded protein is CASRAQATNEKLFF.

CDR3 region: CASSLFHSGRHEQYF. DNA for the CDR3: TGTGCCAGCAGTTTATTCCATTCAGGGCGGCACGAGCAGTACTTC. J is TRBJ2-7 and V is TRBV28, with D tentatively TRBD1 (5 bases). This CDR3 comprises 15 residues. Germline assignment: CDR1 MDHEN and CDR2 SYDVKM. V lost 1 base to trimming and J lost 5 bases, with 15 bases between them.

V gene TRBV2 combines with J gene TRBJ1-2; 8 bases match TRBD1. Looked up from germline, CDR1 is SNHLY and CDR2 is FYNNEI. V lost 6 bases and J lost 5; bases outside the gene matches: 8. The CDR3 is 14 amino acids. The CDR3 region is CASSGVDRGYGYTF. The CDR3 DNA reads as TGTGCCAGCAGCGGAGTCGACAGGGGATATGGCTACACCTTC.

This chain's CDR3 is CASSSLAGVLREQYF. CDR3 nucleotides: TGTGCCAGCAGCTCCCTAGCGGGAGTTTTGAGGGAGCAGTACTTC. This chain links TRBV7-7 with TRBJ2-7, with 10 bases identical to TRBD2. Per the germline V gene, CDR1 is SSHAT and CDR2 is FNYEAQ (reference sequence). V dropped 4 bases and J dropped 7; count of bases not matched to a gene: 10. This CDR3 has 15 amino acids.

This chain uses TRBV19 with TRBJ1-5; 8 positions match TRBD1. The CDR3 totals 13 residues. Germline assignment: CDR1 LNHDA and CDR2 SQIVND (reference sequence). The V gene end was trimmed by 10 bases and the J gene end by 7 bases; junction bases not matched to a gene: 9. DNA for the CDR3: TGTGCCACCAGCGGGACAGGAGGGCAGCCCCAGCATTTT. This encodes CATSGTGGQPQHF. The entire variable domain, with the rest obtained from reference TRBV19 and TRBJ1-5, is as follows: DGGITQSPKYLFRKEGQNVTLSCEQNLNHDAMYWYRQDPGQGLRLIYYSQIVNDFQKGDIAEGYSVSREKKESFPLTVTSAQKNPTAFYLCATSGTGGQPQHFGDGTRLSIL.

The chain is built from TRBV11-2 and TRBJ2-5, with 16 bases that match TRBD2. In germline, CDR1 is SGHAT, CDR2 FQNNGV. This CDR3 contains 15 residues. The V segment lost 3 bases and the J segment 5 bases; nucleotides outside the gene matches: 0. The CDR3 is CASSLGLAGGETQYF. For the CDR3, the DNA is TGTGCCAGCAGCTTGGGACTAGCGGGAGGGGAGACCCAGTACTTC.

The chain uses TRBV7-9 and TRBJ1-1; D uncertain. V was pared by 1 base and J by 9 bases, with 15 bases between. This CDR3 is 14 amino acids long. CDR1 is SEHNR and CDR2 is FQNEAQ in the germline V gene (reference sequence). CDR3 amino acids: CASSLVAGQPKAFF. In DNA form, the CDR3 reads TGTGCCAGCAGCTTAGTGGCGGGCCAGCCCAAAGCTTTCTTT.

This sequence joins TRBV11-2 and TRBJ2-3; D uncertain. This CDR3 has 14 residues. Germline CDR1 reads SGHAT; CDR2 reads FQNNGV. The ends were cut back, 5 bases at V and 0 bases at J, with 9 bases in the middle. The CDR3 DNA reads as TGTGCCAGCAGCCCTATGACTAGCACAGATACGCAGTATTTT. Residues: CASSPMTSTDTQYF.

The gene calls are TRBV27 and TRBJ1-2; D not certain. Deletions cut 8 bases from V and 4 bases from J, with 17 bases between. Germline V CDR1 and CDR2: MNHEY, SMNVEV (reference sequence). The CDR3 has 14 residues. The CDR3 DNA follows: TGTGCCAGCGGAGTAATCCCCCCTTTCTATGGCTACACCTTC. This encodes CASGVIPPFYGYTF.

V usage is TRBV6-6 and J usage is TRBJ1-2; 9 positions match TRBD1. Trimming removed 6 bases from V and 8 bases from J; junction bases left unmatched: 7. CDR1 MNHNY and CDR2 SVGAGI come from the germline V gene (reference sequence). The CDR3 runs to 13 residues. The CDR3 sequence is CASSPRQGEGYTF. DNA for the CDR3: TGTGCCAGCAGCCCCAGACAGGGGGAAGGCTACACCTTC.

This clone was observed once. The chain carries TRBV4-2 and TRBJ2-5, with 8 bases identical to TRBD2. This CDR3 is built from 16 residues. The trim removed 1 base at V and 5 bases at J, leaving 9 bases unmatched. The germline CDR1 and CDR2 sequences are LGHNA and YNFKEQ. DNA for the CDR3: TGTGCCAGCAGCCAAGGTAGTATCGGGAGGGGTGAGACCCAGTACTTC. This translates into CASSQGSIGRGETQYF.

The rearrangement links TRBV14 to TRBJ1-1; unclear D gene. V was pared by 4 bases and J by 4 bases, with 10 bases between. CDR1 is SGHDN and CDR2 is FVKESK in the germline V gene. The CDR3 consists of 13 residues. CDR3 sequence reads: CASSRGPTTEAFF. CDR3 DNA: TGTGCCAGCAGCCGAGGACCCACCACTGAAGCTTTCTTT. The variable domain in full, with the rest retrieved from reference TRBV14 and TRBJ1-1, is EAGVTQFPSHSVIEKGQTVTLRCDPISGHDNLYWYRRVMGKEIKFLLHFVKESKQDESGMPNNRFLAERTGGTYSTLKVQPAELEDSGVYFCASSRGPTTEAFFGQGTRLTVV.

This clone was observed a handful of times. V is TRBV18 and J is TRBJ2-3; TRBD2 is a possible D gene (5 bases). V shed 3 bases and J shed 4 bases, with 20 bases lying between them. The CDR3 covers 17 residues. Germline V gives CDR1 KGHSH, CDR2 LQKENI. Here the CDR3 DNA reads TGTGCCAGCTCACCCAACCCGGGGTGGGGTAGCGCAGATACGCAGTATTTT. It specifies CASSPNPGWGSADTQYF. The entire variable domain, with the rest obtained from reference TRBV18 and TRBJ2-3, is as follows: NAGVMQNPRHLVRRRGQEARLRCSPMKGHSHVYWYRQLPEEGLKFMVYLQKENIIDESGMPKERFSAEFPKEGPSILRIQQVVRGDSAAYFCASSPNPGWGSADTQYFGPGTRLTVL.

This chain connects TRBV18 to TRBJ2-3; maybe TRBD2 (6 bases). The length of the CDR3 is 15 residues. Germline loops: CDR1 KGHSH, CDR2 LQKENI. Deletions cut 6 bases from V and 0 bases from J, with 13 bases between. The CDR3 coding sequence is TGTGCCAGCTCTGTAGCGGAAGGGAGCACAGATACGCAGTATTTT. It yields the protein CASSVAEGSTDTQYF. The whole variable domain, remainder taken from reference TRBV18 and TRBJ2-3, is NAGVMQNPRHLVRRRGQEARLRCSPMKGHSHVYWYRQLPEEGLKFMVYLQKENIIDESGMPKERFSAEFPKEGPSILRIQQVVRGDSAAYFCASSVAEGSTDTQYFGPGTRLTVL.

The chain links TRBV7-9 to TRBJ2-3; D is unclear. The CDR3 contains 15 residues. Trimming stripped 5 bases from V and 0 bases from J, with 12 bases between. Germline CDR1 SEHNR, CDR2 FQNEAQ (reference sequence). CDR3 nucleotide sequence: TGTGCCAGCAGCCTTGATCATAGTAGCACAGATACGCAGTATTTT. It encodes CASSLDHSSTDTQYF. Filled out from reference TRBV7-9 and TRBJ2-3, the complete variable domain reads DTGVSQNPRHKITKRGQNVTFRCDPISEHNRLYWYRQTLGQGPEFLTYFQNEAQLEKSRLLSDRFSAERPKGSFSTLEIQRTEQGDSAMYLCASSLDHSSTDTQYFGPGTRLTVL.

CDR3 in amino acids: CASSLTVEKLFF. The CDR3 nucleotides are TGTGCCAGCAGTTTAACGGTGGAAAAACTGTTTTTT. The gene calls are TRBV28 and TRBJ1-4, with D hard to call. CDR3 size: 12 residues. V dropped 2 bases and J dropped 8 bases, with 6 bases sitting between them. Per the germline V gene, CDR1 is MDHEN and CDR2 is SYDVKM.

V is TRBV11-2 and J is TRBJ1-5; unclear D gene. Germline loops: CDR1 SGHAT, CDR2 FQNNGV. V gave up 0 bases and J gave up 8 bases, with 14 bases separating them. CDR3 length: 15 amino acids. In nucleotides, the CDR3 is TGTGCCAGCAGCTTAGATTTGGGGAGCCGAAAGCCCCAGCATTTT. Amino acid sequence: CASSLDLGSRKPQHF.

This chain joins TRBV18 and TRBJ1-2; D unresolved. Between the trimmed V and J ends, which lost 4 bases and 0 bases, there was a span of 12 bases. This CDR3 region has 15 residues. The germline V gene encodes CDR1 KGHSH and CDR2 LQKENI. Here the CDR3 DNA reads TGTGCCAGCTCACAAAGTCGGAGCGCTAACTATGGCTACACCTTC. Translated: CASSQSRSANYGYTF.

The rearrangement joins TRBV28 to TRBJ2-2; 7 bases align to TRBD2. The germline V gene has CDR1 MDHEN and CDR2 SYDVKM. The CDR3 sequence is 18 residues long. J was trimmed by 2 bases and V by 3 bases; bases with no gene match: 12. CDR3 bases: TGTGCCAGCAGTTTTAGCAGCGGGACGGGGATAAACACCGGGGAGCTGTTTTTT. This codes for CASSFSSGTGINTGELFF.

Ten or more counts support this clone. The chain links TRBV6-1 to TRBJ2-6; D might be TRBD2 (5 bases). The CDR3 totals 15 residues. Germline-derived CDR1 and CDR2 are MNHNS and SASEGT. V was clipped by 5 bases and J by 1 base, with 9 bases between them. CDR3 nucleotide sequence: TGTGCCAGCAGTCAAGGCGGGTCTGGGGCCAACGTCCTGACTTTC. Encoded protein: CASSQGGSGANVLTF.

The chain is built from TRBV6-4 and TRBJ2-1; the match to TRBD2 covers 13 bases. From germline, CDR1 is MRHNA and CDR2 SNTAGT. This CDR3 is built from 15 residues. Trimming at V came to 5 bases and at J to 12 bases, leaving 10 bases not matched to a gene. The CDR3 DNA follows: TGTGCCAGCAGTCCGGGACTAGCGGGGCCCCGTGGGCAGTTCTTC. This sequence encodes CASSPGLAGPRGQFF.

The V and J genes are TRBV7-8 and TRBJ2-3; D is perhaps TRBD1 (5 bases). Germline V lookup: CDR1 SGHVS, CDR2 FQNEAQ. The CDR3 is made up of 14 amino acids. The ends were cut back, 1 base at V and 6 bases at J, with 11 bases in the middle. The CDR3, as DNA: TGTGCCAGCAGCTTAGTTTTCAGGGTCGATACGCAGTATTTT. Protein sequence: CASSLVFRVDTQYF.

The chain recombines TRBV10-3 with TRBJ2-2; no reliable D call. The ends were cut back, 1 base at V and 8 bases at J, with 11 bases in the middle. Per the germline V gene, CDR1 is ENHRY and CDR2 is SYGVKD. The CDR3 runs 14 residues. CDR3 loop: CAISELELVGELFF. CDR3 DNA sequence: TGTGCCATCAGTGAGTTGGAACTGGTGGGGGAGCTGTTTTTT.

The chain recombines TRBV6-6 with TRBJ2-7, with D uncertain. The V and J ends lost 5 bases and 1 base respectively, with 12 bases between them. The CDR3 spans 14 residues. Germline CDR1 and CDR2: MNHNY and SVGAGI (reference sequence). The CDR3 protein is CASSPTASSYEQYF. The CDR3 region has the DNA TGTGCCAGCAGTCCAACAGCCTCATCCTACGAGCAGTACTTC.